This T cell receptor (beta chain) was sequenced for a study of T cell responses to AZD1222 COVID-19 vaccine. Across the whole study: Second doses that came at about 4 or about 12 weeks were put together. Broader study findings: Repertoire samples came only from after the peak T cell response. Donor demographics were predominantly white British with a female majority; clonal diversity may be underestimated.

J gave up 3 bases and V 4 bases, and 14 bases lay outside the gene matches. Germline loops: CDR1 SGHAT, CDR2 FQNNGV. The CDR3 has 18 residues. As for this clone: Its cognate antigen is unknown.

Repertoires were generated with immunoSEQ multiplex PCR, while TCRdb's copy carries only in-frame clones and drops some. Of around 150,000 clones listed, around 90% were seen once; the top ten hold 1.5% to 2%. Sequencing was performed on peripheral blood, taken on day 0 of AZD1222 vaccination. The TCR comes from an adult in good health. The chain couples TRBV11-2 to TRBJ2-4, with 8 bases lining up with TRBD2. The CDR3 bases are TGTGCCAGCAGCTATGGCGGGGAATCGGCGGGGGGCAAAAACATTCAGTACTTC. This sequence encodes CASSYGGESAGGKNIQYF.